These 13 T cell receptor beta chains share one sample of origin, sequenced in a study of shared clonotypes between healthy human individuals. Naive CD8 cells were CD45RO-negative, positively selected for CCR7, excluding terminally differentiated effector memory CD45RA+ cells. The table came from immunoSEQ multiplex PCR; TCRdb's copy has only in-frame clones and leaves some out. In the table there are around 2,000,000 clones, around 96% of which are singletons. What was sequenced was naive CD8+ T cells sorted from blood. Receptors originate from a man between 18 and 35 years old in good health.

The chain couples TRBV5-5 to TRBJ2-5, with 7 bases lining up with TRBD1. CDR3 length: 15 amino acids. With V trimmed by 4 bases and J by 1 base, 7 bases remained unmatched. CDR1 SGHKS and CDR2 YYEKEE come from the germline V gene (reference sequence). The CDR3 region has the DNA TGTGCCAGCAGCCAGACAGGGTCCACCCAAGAGACCCAGTACTTC. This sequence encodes CASSQTGSTQETQYF. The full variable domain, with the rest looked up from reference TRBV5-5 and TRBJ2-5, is DAGVTQSPTHLIKTRGQQVTLRCSPISGHKSVSWYQQVLGQGPQFIFQYYEKEERGRGNFPDRFSARQFPNYSSELNVNALLLGDSALYLCASSQTGSTQETQYFGPGTRLLVL.

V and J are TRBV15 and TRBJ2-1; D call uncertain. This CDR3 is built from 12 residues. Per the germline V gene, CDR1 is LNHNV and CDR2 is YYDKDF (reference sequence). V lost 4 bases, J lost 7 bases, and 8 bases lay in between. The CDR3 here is CATSTGWNEQFF. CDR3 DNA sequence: TGTGCCACCAGCACCGGCTGGAATGAGCAGTTCTTC.

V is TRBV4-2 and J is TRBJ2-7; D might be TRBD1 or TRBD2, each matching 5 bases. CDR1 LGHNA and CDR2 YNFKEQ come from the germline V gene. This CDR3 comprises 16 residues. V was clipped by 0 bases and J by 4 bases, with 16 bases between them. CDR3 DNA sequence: TGTGCCAGCAGCCAAGACCCTAGGGCGTGGGGGTACGAGCAGTACTTC. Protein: CASSQDPRAWGYEQYF.

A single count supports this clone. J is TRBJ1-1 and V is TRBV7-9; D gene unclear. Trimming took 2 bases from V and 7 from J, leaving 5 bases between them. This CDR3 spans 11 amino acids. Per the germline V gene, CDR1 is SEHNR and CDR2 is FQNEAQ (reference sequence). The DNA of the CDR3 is TGTGCCAGCAGCTTACACGGTGAAGCTTTCTTT. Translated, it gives CASSLHGEAFF.

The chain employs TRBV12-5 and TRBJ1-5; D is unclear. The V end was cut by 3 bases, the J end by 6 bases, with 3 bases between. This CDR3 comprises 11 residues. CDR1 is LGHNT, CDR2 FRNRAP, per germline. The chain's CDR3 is CASGFSQPQHF. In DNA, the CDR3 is TGTGCTAGTGGTTTTAGTCAGCCCCAGCATTTT.

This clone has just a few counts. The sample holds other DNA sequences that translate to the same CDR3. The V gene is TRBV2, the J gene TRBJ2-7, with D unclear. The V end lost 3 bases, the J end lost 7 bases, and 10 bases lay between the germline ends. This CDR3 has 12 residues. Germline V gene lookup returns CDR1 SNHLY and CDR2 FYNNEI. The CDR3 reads CASSEERPEQYF. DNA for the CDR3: TGTGCCAGCAGTGAGGAACGGCCAGAGCAGTACTTC.

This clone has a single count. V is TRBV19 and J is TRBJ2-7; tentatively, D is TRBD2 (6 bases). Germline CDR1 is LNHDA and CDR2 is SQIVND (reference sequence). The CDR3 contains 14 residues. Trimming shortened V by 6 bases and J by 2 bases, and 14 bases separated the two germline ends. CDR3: CASSFGTATYEQYF. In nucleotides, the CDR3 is TGTGCCAGTAGCTTCGGGACTGCTACCTACGAGCAGTACTTC.

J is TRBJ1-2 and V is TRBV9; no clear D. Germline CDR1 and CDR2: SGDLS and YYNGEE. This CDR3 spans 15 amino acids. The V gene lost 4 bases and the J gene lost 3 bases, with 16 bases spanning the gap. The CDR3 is CASSSSKGKDYGYTF. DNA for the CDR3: TGTGCCAGCAGCTCGAGTAAAGGGAAGGACTATGGCTACACCTTC.

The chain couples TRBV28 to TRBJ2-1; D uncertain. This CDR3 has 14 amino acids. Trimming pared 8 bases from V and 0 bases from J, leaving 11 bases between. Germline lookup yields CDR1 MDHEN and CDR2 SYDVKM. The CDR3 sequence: CASSAASSYNEQFF. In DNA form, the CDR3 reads TGTGCCAGCTCCGCGGCCAGCTCCTACAATGAGCAGTTCTTC.

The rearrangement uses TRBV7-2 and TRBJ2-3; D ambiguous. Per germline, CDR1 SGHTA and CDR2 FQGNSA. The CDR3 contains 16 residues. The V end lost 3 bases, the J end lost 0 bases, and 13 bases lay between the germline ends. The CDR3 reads CASSLLEWGSTDTQYF. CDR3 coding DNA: TGTGCCAGCAGCTTGCTAGAGTGGGGTAGCACAGATACGCAGTATTTT.

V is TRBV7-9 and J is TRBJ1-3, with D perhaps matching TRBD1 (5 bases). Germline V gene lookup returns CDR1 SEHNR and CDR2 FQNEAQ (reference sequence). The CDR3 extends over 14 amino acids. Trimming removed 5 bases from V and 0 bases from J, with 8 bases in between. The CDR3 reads CASSPTASGNTIYF. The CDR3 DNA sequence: TGTGCCAGCAGCCCGACAGCCTCTGGAAACACCATATATTTT.

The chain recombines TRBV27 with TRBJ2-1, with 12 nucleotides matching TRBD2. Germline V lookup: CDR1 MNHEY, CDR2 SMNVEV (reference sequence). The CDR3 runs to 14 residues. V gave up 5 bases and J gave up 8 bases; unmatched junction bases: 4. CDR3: CASSPRTSGDEQFF. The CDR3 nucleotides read TGTGCCAGCAGTCCGCGGACTAGCGGGGATGAGCAGTTCTTC.

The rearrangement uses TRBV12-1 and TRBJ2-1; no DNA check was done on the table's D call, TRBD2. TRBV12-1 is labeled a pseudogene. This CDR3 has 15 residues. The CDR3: CASSHPSGRDNEQFF. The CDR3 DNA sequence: TGTGCCAGCAGCCATCCTAGCGGGAGGGACAATGAGCAGTTCTTC.